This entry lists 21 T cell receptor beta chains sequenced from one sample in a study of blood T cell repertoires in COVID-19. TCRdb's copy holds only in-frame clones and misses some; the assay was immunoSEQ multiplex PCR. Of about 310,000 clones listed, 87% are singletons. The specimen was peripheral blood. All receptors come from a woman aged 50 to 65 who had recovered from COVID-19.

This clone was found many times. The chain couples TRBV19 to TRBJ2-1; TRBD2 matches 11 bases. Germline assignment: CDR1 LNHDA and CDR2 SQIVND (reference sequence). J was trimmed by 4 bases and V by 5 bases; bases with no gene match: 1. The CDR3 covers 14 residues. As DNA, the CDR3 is TGTGCCAGTAGTTGGACTAGCGGGTACAATGAGCAGTTCTTC. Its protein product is CASSWTSGYNEQFF.

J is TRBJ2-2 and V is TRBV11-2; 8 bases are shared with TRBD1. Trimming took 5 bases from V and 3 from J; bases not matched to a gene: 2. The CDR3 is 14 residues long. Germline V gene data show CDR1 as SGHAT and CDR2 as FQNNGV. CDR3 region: CASSTGGYTGELFF. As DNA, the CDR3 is TGTGCCAGCAGCACAGGGGGTTACACCGGGGAGCTGTTTTTT.

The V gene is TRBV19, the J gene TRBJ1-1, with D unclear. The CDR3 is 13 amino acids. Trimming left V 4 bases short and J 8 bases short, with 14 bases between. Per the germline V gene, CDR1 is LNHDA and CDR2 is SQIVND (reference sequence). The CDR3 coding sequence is TGTGCCAGTAGTAAAGACGGCGGGAAAGAAGCTTTCTTT. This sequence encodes CASSKDGGKEAFF. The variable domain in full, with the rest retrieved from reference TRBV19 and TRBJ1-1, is DGGITQSPKYLFRKEGQNVTLSCEQNLNHDAMYWYRQDPGQGLRLIYYSQIVNDFQKGDIAEGYSVSREKKESFPLTVTSAQKNPTAFYLCASSKDGGKEAFFGQGTRLTVV.

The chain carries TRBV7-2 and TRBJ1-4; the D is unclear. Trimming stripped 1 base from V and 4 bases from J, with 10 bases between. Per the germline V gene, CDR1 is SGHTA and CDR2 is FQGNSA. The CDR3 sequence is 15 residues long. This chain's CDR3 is CASSLGGLDNEKLFF. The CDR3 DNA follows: TGTGCCAGCAGCTTAGGAGGGCTAGATAATGAAAAACTGTTTTTT.

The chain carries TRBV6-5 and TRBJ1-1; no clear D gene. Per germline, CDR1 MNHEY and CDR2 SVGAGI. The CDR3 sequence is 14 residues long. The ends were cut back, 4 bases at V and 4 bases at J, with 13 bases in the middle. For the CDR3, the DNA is TGTGCCAGCAGTTTTGAGGGAAAAGGCACTGAAGCTTTCTTT. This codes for CASSFEGKGTEAFF.

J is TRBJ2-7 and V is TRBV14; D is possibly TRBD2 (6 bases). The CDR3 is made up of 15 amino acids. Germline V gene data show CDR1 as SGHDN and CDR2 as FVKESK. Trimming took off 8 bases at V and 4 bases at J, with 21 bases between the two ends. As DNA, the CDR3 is TGTGCCAGCGGCCGGGGCCCCCCGGGAGTATACGAGCAGTACTTC. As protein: CASGRGPPGVYEQYF. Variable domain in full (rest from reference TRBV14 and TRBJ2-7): EAGVTQFPSHSVIEKGQTVTLRCDPISGHDNLYWYRRVMGKEIKFLLHFVKESKQDESGMPNNRFLAERTGGTYSTLKVQPAELEDSGVYFCASGRGPPGVYEQYFGPGTRLTVT.

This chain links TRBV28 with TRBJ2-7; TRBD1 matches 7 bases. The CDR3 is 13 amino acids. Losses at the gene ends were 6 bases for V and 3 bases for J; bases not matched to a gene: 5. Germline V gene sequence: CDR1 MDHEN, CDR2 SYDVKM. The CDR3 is CASSGGTVYEQYF. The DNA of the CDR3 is TGTGCCAGCAGCGGTGGGACAGTCTACGAGCAGTACTTC.

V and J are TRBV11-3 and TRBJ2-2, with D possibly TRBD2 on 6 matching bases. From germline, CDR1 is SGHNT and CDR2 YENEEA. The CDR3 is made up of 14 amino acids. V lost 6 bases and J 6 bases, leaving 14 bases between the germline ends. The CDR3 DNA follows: TGTGCCAGCAGGGCGGGGCCTAACGCCGGGGAGCTGTTTTTT. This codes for CASRAGPNAGELFF.

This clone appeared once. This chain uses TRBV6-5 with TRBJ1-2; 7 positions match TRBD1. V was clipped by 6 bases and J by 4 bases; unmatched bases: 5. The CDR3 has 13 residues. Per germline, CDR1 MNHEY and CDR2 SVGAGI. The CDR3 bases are TGTGCCAGCAGCAACAGGGGTAGCTATGGCTACACCTTC. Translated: CASSNRGSYGYTF.

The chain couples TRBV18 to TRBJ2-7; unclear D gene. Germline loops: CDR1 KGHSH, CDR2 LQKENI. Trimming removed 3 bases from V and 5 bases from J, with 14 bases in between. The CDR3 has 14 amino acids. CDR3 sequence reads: CASSPSVTPNEQYF. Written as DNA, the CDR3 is TGTGCCAGCTCACCGTCGGTAACTCCGAACGAGCAGTACTTC. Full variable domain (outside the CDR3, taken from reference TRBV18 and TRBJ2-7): NAGVMQNPRHLVRRRGQEARLRCSPMKGHSHVYWYRQLPEEGLKFMVYLQKENIIDESGMPKERFSAEFPKEGPSILRIQQVVRGDSAAYFCASSPSVTPNEQYFGPGTRLTVT.

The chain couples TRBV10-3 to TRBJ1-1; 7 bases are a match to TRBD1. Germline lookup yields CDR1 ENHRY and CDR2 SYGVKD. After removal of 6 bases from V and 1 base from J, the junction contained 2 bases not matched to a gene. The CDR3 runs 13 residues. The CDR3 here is CAIRQGTNTEAFF. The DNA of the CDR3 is TGTGCCATCAGACAGGGGACGAACACTGAAGCTTTCTTT.

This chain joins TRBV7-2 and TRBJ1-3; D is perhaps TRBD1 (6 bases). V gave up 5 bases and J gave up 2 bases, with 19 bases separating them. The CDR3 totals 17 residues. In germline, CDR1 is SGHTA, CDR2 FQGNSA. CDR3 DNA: TGTGCCAGCAGCCCGGGGAACCAGGGGTTCACTGGAAACACCATATATTTT. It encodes CASSPGNQGFTGNTIYF.

The CDR3 region is CASSESPGWATEAFF. The CDR3 DNA follows: TGTGCCAGCAGTGAATCCCCAGGTTGGGCCACTGAAGCTTTCTTT. The genes are TRBV25-1 and TRBJ1-1; no reliable D call. The CDR3 consists of 15 residues. Germline CDR1 reads MGHDK; CDR2 reads SYGVNS. The V end was cut by 1 base, the J end by 4 bases, with 13 bases between.

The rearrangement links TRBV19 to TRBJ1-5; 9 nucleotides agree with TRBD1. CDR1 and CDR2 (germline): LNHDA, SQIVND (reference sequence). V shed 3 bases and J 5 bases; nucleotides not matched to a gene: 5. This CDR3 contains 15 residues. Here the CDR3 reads CASSMDRGDDQPQHF. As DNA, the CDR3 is TGTGCCAGTAGTATGGACAGGGGAGATGATCAGCCCCAGCATTTT.

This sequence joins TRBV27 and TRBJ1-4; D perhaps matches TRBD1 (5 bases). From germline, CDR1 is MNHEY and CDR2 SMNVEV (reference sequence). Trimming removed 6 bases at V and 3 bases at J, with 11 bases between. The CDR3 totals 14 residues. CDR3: CASSRGGPNEKLFF. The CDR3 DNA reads TGTGCCAGCAGCCGGGGGGGACCTAATGAAAAACTGTTTTTT.

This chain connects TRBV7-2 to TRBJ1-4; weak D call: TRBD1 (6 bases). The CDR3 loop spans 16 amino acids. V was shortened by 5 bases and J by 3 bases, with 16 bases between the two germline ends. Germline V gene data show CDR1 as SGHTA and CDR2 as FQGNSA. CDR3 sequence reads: CASSLLYREANEKLFF. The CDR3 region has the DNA TGTGCCAGCAGCCTGTTATACAGGGAAGCTAATGAAAAACTGTTTTTT.

The CDR3 region has the DNA TGTGCCAGCAGGAAAGCGGGGGGGCCATCAGATACGCAGTATTTT. This translates into CASRKAGGPSDTQYF. The chain employs TRBV5-4 and TRBJ2-3; 10 bases agree with TRBD2. V was clipped by 5 bases and J by 4 bases; unmatched bases: 7. Germline V gene data show CDR1 as SGHNT and CDR2 as YYREEE (reference sequence). CDR3 size: 15 residues. Filled out from reference TRBV5-4 and TRBJ2-3, the complete variable domain reads ETGVTQSPTHLIKTRGQQVTLRCSSQSGHNTVSWYQQALGQGPQFIFQYYREEENGRGNFPPRFSGLQFPNYSSELNVNALELDDSALYLCASRKAGGPSDTQYFGPGTRLTVL.

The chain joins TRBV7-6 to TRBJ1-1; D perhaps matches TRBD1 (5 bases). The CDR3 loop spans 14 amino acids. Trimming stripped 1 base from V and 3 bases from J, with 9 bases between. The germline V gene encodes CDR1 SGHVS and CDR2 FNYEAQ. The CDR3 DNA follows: TGTGCCAGCAGCTTAGACCAGGGCCACACTGAAGCTTTCTTT. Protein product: CASSLDQGHTEAFF.

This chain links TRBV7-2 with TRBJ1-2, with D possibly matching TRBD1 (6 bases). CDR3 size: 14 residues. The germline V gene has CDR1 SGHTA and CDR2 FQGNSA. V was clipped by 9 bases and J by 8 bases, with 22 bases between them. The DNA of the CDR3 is TGTGCCAGAACACCCCTAGACAGGCCCTTAGGCTACACCTTC. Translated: CARTPLDRPLGYTF.

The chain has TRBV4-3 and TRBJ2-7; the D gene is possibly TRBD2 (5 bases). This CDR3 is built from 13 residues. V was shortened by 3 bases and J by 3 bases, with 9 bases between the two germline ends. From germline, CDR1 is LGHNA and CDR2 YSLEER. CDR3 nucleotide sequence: TGCGCCAGCAGCCAGGGAAGCGGCTACGAGCAGTACTTC. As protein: CASSQGSGYEQYF.

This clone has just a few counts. The CDR3 region is CASRPDRADTQYF. For the CDR3, the DNA is TGTGCCAGCAGACCCGACAGGGCTGATACGCAGTATTTT. The V call is TRBV2, the J call TRBJ2-3, with 7 bases that match TRBD1. V shed 6 bases, J shed 6 bases, and the junction held 6 bases outside the gene matches. The CDR3 is 13 residues long. Germline lookup yields CDR1 SNHLY and CDR2 FYNNEI.